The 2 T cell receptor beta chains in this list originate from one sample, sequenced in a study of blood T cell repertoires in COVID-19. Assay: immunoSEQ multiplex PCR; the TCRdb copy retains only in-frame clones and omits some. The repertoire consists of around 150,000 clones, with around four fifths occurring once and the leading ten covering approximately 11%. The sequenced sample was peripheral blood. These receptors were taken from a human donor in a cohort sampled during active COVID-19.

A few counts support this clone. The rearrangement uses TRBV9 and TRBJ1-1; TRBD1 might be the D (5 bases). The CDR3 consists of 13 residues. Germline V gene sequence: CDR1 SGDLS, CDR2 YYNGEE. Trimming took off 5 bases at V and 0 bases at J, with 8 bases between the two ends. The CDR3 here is CASRKDMNTEAFF. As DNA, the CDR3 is TGTGCCAGCAGAAAGGACATGAACACTGAAGCTTTCTTT.

The CDR3 protein is CASSSDTSSGNTIYF. In DNA form, the CDR3 reads TGTGCCAGCAGCTCGGACACCAGCTCTGGAAACACCATATATTTT. This chain uses TRBV7-2 with TRBJ1-3; D might be TRBD1 (5 bases). The germline V and J ends were trimmed by 4 bases and 0 bases, with 10 bases remaining between them. CDR1 SGHTA and CDR2 FQGNSA come from the germline V gene. This CDR3 comprises 15 residues. Full variable domain (outside the CDR3, taken from reference TRBV7-2 and TRBJ1-3): GAGVSQSPSNKVTEKGKDVELRCDPISGHTALYWYRQSLGQGLEFLIYFQGNSAPDKSGLPSDRFSAERTGGSVSTLTIQRTQQEDSAVYLCASSSDTSSGNTIYFGEGSWLTVV.